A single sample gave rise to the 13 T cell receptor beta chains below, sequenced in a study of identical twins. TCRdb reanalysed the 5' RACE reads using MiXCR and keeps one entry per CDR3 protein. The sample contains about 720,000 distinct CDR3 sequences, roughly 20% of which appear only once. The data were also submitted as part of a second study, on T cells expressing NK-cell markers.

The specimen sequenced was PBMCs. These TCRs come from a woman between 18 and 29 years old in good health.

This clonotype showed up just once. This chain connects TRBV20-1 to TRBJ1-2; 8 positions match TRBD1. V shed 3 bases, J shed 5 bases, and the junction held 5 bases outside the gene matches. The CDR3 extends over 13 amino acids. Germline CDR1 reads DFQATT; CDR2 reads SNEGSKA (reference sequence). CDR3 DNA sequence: TGCAGTGCTAGCGCAGGGGGCATGTATGGCTACACCTTC. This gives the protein CSASAGGMYGYTF.

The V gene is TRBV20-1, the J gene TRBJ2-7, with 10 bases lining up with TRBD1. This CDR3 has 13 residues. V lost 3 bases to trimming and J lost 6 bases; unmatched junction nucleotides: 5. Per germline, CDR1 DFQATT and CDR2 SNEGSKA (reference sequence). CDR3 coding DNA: TGCAGTGCTAGCGCGGGACAGGGGATCGAGCAGTACTTC. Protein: CSASAGQGIEQYF.

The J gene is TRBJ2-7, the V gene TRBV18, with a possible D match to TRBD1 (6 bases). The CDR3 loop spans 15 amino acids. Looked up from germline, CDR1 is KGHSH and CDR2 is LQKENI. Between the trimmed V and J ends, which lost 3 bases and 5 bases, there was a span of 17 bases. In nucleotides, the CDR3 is TGTGCCAGCTCACCGCCGCGCCAGGGGATCAACGAGCAGTACTTC. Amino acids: CASSPPRQGINEQYF.

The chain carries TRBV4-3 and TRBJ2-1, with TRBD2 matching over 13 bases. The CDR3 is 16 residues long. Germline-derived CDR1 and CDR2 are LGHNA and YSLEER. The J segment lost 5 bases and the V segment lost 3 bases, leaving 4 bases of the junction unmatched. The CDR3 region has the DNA TGCGCCAGCAGCCAGCAAGGGACTAGCGGGGACAATGAGCAGTTCTTC. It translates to CASSQQGTSGDNEQFF.

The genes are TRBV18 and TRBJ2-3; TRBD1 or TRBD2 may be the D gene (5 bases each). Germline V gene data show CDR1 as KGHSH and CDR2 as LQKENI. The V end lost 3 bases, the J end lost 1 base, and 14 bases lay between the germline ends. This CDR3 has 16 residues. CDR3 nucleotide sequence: TGTGCCAGCTCACCCCCGGGACCGGGTCGCACAGATACGCAGTATTTT. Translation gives CASSPPGPGRTDTQYF.

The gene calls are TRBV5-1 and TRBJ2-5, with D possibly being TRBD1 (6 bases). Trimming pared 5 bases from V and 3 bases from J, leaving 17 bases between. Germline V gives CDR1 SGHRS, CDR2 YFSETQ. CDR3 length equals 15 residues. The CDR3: CASSFSLDSEETQYF. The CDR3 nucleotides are TGCGCCAGCAGTTTCTCTTTGGACAGCGAAGAGACCCAGTACTTC.

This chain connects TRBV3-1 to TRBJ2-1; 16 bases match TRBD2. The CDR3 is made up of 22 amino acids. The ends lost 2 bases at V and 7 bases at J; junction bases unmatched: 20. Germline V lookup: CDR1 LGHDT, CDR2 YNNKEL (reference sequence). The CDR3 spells CASSQRSSGTSGRAAESNEQFF. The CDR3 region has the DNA TGTGCCAGCAGCCAAAGGTCCTCCGGGACTAGCGGGAGGGCCGCCGAAAGTAATGAGCAGTTCTTC.

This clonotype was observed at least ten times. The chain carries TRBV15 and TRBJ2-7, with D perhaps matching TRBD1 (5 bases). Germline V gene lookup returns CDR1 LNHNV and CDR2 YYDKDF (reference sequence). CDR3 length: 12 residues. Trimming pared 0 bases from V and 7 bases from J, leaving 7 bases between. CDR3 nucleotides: TGTGCCACCAGCAGAGACTCAGGGGAGCAGTACTTC. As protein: CATSRDSGEQYF.

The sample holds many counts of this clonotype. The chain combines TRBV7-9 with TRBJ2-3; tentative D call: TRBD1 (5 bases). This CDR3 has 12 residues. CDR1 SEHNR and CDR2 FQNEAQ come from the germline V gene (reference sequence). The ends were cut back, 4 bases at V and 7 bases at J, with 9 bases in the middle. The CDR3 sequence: CASSSDTYTQYF. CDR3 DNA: TGTGCCAGCAGCTCGGACACTTATACGCAGTATTTT.

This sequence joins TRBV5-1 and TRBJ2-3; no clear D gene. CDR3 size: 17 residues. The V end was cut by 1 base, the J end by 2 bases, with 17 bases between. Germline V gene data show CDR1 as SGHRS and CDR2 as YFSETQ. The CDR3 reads CASSLFGLKPPTDTQYF. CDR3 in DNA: TGCGCCAGCAGCTTGTTTGGTCTAAAGCCACCCACAGATACGCAGTATTTT.

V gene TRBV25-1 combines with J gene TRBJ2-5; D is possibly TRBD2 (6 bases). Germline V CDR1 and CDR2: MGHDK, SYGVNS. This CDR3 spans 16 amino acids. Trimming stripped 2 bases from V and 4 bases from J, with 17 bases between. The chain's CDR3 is CASSEVGGYAGETQYF. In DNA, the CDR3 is TGTGCCAGCAGTGAAGTAGGAGGGTATGCGGGAGAGACCCAGTACTTC.

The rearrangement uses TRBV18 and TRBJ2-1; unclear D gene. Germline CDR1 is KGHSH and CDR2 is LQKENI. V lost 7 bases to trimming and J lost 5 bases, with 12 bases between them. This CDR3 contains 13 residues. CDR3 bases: TGTGCCAGCTTCGCGGATAGAAACAATGAGCAGTTCTTC. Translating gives CASFADRNNEQFF.

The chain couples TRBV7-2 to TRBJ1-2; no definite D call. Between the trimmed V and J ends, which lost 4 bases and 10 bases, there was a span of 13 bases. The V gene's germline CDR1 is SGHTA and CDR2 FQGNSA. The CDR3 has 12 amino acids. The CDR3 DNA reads TGTGCCAGCAGCTCTTACCGGACGGACTACACCTTC. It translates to CASSSYRTDYTF.